This TCR beta chain was observed in a study of shared clonotypes between healthy human individuals. Original methodology: Because ImmunoSEQ provided only junction sequences with no quality scores, the filtering differed. TCRdb keeps only in-frame clones here, not all; method: immunoSEQ multiplex PCR. For V, J and clone size, that table is used; D and trimming come from the DNA. Of fewer than 700,000 clones listed, about 95% are singletons. As for this clone: Its antigen is currently unknown.

Cells designated naive CD8 were CD45RO-negative and were positively selected for CCR7, with terminally differentiated effector memory CD45RA+ cells excluded. Study outcomes and limitations: At large depth, rarefaction still showed sorted-subset sequencing to be incomplete. Generally, estimated richness proved larger in naive subsets than it did in memory subsets.

The material sequenced was naive CD8+ T cells sorted from blood. The receptor's source is a woman younger than 45 in good health.

The CDR3 is CASSPSGQPQVLYEQYF. The CDR3 DNA reads as TGCGCCAGCAGCCCCAGCGGCCAGCCCCAGGTTCTCTACGAGCAGTACTTC. J is TRBJ2-7 and V is TRBV5-1; the D gene is possibly TRBD2 (5 bases). V lost 4 bases to trimming and J lost 3 bases, with 23 bases between them. The length of the CDR3 is 17 residues. From germline, CDR1 is SGHRS and CDR2 YFSETQ.